Listed here are 13 T cell receptor beta chains from one sample, sequenced in a study of cytomegalovirus exposure and HLA in healthy donors. Amplification used 60 Vbeta primers and 13 Jbeta primers. Profiled with immunoSEQ multiplex PCR; TCRdb holds only in-frame clones, not every one. Its table records some 130,000 clones. Specimen: PBMCs. These TCRs come from a man between 18 and 29 years old in good health and CMV-seronegative.

This chain uses TRBV7-9 with TRBJ2-3; D might be TRBD2 (5 bases). The CDR3 is 13 residues long. V lost 7 bases and J lost 6, with 14 bases in between. CDR1 and CDR2 from the germline V gene are SEHNR and FQNEAQ (reference sequence). CDR3 DNA: TGTGCCAGCAACTCGTATGAGCGGGATACGCAGTATTTT. Translated, it gives CASNSYERDTQYF.

The rearrangement joins TRBV5-1 to TRBJ1-1; 7 nucleotides line up with TRBD1. Germline lookup yields CDR1 SGHRS and CDR2 YFSETQ. The length of the CDR3 is 19 residues. The V and J ends lost 5 bases and 4 bases, in that order; junction bases with no gene match: 23. Here the CDR3 DNA reads TGCGCCAGCAGAGAAGGGGGCGGATCTTCTTTACCTCGGATCACTGAAGCTTTCTTT. This encodes CASREGGGSSLPRITEAFF.

The chain combines TRBV5-8 with TRBJ2-7; 12 positions agree with TRBD1. CDR3 size: 14 residues. The V segment lost 3 bases and the J segment 6 bases; nucleotides outside the gene matches: 4. Germline values: CDR1 SGHTS, CDR2 YDEGEE. The CDR3 loop reads CASSWGTGGREQYF. CDR3 nucleotides: TGTGCCAGCAGCTGGGGGACAGGGGGCCGCGAGCAGTACTTC.

The chain couples TRBV5-4 to TRBJ1-2; TRBD1 matches 9 bases. The CDR3 covers 12 residues. Germline lookup yields CDR1 SGHNT and CDR2 YYREEE (reference sequence). V shed 7 bases and J 7 bases; nucleotides not matched to a gene: 5. The CDR3 here is CASRTGGSGYTF. The CDR3, as DNA: TGTGCCAGCCGAACAGGGGGCAGTGGCTACACCTTC.

The gene calls are TRBV7-3 and TRBJ2-7; 9 bases agree with TRBD1. The germline V gene encodes CDR1 SGHTA and CDR2 FQGTGA. The CDR3 sequence is 15 residues long. The V segment lost 5 bases and the J segment 2 bases; nucleotides outside the gene matches: 7. The CDR3 loop reads CASSIFRDRAYEQYF. CDR3 in DNA: TGTGCCAGCAGCATTTTCCGGGACAGGGCCTACGAGCAGTACTTC.

The chain recombines TRBV29-1 with TRBJ2-1, with TRBD1 matching 9 bases. CDR1 and CDR2 (germline): SQVTM, ANQGSEA. The junction had 15 bases not matched to a gene; V was cut back by 5 bases and J by 16 bases. This CDR3 region has 13 residues. The CDR3 DNA reads TGCAGCGTTACGCAAACACAGGGACAGGGTTGTTTCTTC. Protein sequence: CSVTQTQGQGCFF.

The chain joins TRBV28 to TRBJ1-2, with 8 bases identical to TRBD1. Trimming took 8 bases from V and 3 from J; bases not matched to a gene: 17. CDR3 length equals 17 residues. Germline CDR1 MDHEN, CDR2 SYDVKM. The CDR3 DNA follows: TGTGCCAGCGAGGGGCAGACAGGGGAGGGACGATACTATGGCTACACCTTC. Protein product: CASEGQTGEGRYYGYTF.

The V gene is TRBV4-2, the J gene TRBJ1-2; D not resolved. The CDR3 is 17 residues long. Per the germline V gene, CDR1 is LGHNA and CDR2 is YNFKEQ. Trimming pared 1 base from V and 0 bases from J, leaving 15 bases between. CDR3 sequence: CASSQVPGLPTNYGYTF. For the CDR3, the DNA is TGTGCCAGCAGCCAAGTTCCCGGACTCCCTACTAACTATGGCTACACCTTC.

CDR3 loop: CASVERQREGVRAFF. The CDR3 DNA reads as TGTGCCAGCGTAGAGAGACAGAGGGAGGGAGTGCGGGCTTTCTTT. The chain carries TRBV7-2 and TRBJ1-1; the D gene is possibly TRBD1 (5 bases). With 8 bases removed from V and 11 bases from J, the gap between germline ends came to 27 bases. CDR3 length: 15 residues. Germline CDR1 and CDR2: SGHTA and FQGNSA.

The genes are TRBV6-5 and TRBJ1-4, with D tentatively TRBD1 (5 bases). Germline V gives CDR1 MNHEY, CDR2 SVGAGI. Trimming removed 6 bases at V and 0 bases at J, with 8 bases between. The CDR3 is 14 amino acids. As DNA, the CDR3 is TGTGCCAGCAGGGCAGGGTCAACTAATGAAAAACTGTTTTTT. Amino acid sequence: CASRAGSTNEKLFF.

This chain joins TRBV6-4 and TRBJ1-5; no firm D call. V was clipped by 2 bases and J by 2 bases, with 4 bases between them. Germline CDR1 and CDR2: MRHNA and SNTAGT. CDR3 size: 13 residues. CDR3 bases: TGTGCCAGCAGTGACGGAGGCAATCAGCCCCAGCATTTT. Protein sequence: CASSDGGNQPQHF.

The chain combines TRBV28 with TRBJ1-4, with D perhaps TRBD1 (5 bases). Trimming stripped 8 bases from V and 3 bases from J, with 13 bases between. The CDR3 runs to 14 residues. Germline loops: CDR1 MDHEN, CDR2 SYDVKM. CDR3 coding DNA: TGTGCCAGCGGATCCTCGGGGGCTAATGAAAAACTGTTTTTT. Its protein is CASGSSGANEKLFF. Filled out from reference TRBV28 and TRBJ1-4, the complete variable domain reads DVKVTQSSRYLVKRTGEKVFLECVQDMDHENMFWYRQDPGLGLRLIYFSYDVKMKEKGDIPEGYSVSREKKERFSLILESASTNQTSMYLCASGSSGANEKLFFGSGTQLSVL.

V gene TRBV11-2 combines with J gene TRBJ2-3; D gene ambiguous. CDR1 and CDR2 from the germline V gene are SGHAT and FQNNGV. V was clipped by 1 base and J by 6 bases, with 5 bases between them. This CDR3 is 12 amino acids long. CDR3 bases: TGTGCCAGCAGCTTAGGGCGGGATACGCAGTATTTT. Residues: CASSLGRDTQYF. The variable domain in full, with the rest retrieved from reference TRBV11-2 and TRBJ2-3, is EAGVAQSPRYKIIEKRQSVAFWCNPISGHATLYWYQQILGQGPKLLIQFQNNGVVDDSQLPKDRFSAERLKGVDSTLKIQPAKLEDSAVYLCASSLGRDTQYFGPGTRLTVL.